What follows describes a single TCR beta chain. This sample stems from a study of blood T cell repertoires in COVID-19. Across the study: Collection of acute and convalescent COVID-19 samples took place in the United States, Italy and Spain. Sources were T cells, B-cell-depleted T cells, or PBMCs; the material itself was cDNA or gDNA.

Germline loops: CDR1 LNHDA, CDR2 SQIVND (reference sequence). The CDR3 loop spans 15 amino acids. Deletions cut 5 bases from V and 3 bases from J, with 13 bases between. In the original processing: Estimation of nucleated cell counts was performed using reference gene primer amplification. The table came from immunoSEQ multiplex PCR; TCRdb's copy has only in-frame clones and leaves some out. The DNA was the basis for D and trimming; V, J and clone size are from that table. The sample lists about 210,000 clones; approximately 89% were seen once. The specimen was peripheral blood. The V call is TRBV19, the J call TRBJ2-2; the D gene is possibly TRBD2 (7 bases). This TCR was recovered from a woman aged 40 to 55 with acute or convalescent COVID-19. The CDR3 DNA follows: TGTGCCAGTAGTGGCAGGGGAGGGGACACCGGGGAGCTGTTTTTT. Its protein product is CASSGRGGDTGELFF.